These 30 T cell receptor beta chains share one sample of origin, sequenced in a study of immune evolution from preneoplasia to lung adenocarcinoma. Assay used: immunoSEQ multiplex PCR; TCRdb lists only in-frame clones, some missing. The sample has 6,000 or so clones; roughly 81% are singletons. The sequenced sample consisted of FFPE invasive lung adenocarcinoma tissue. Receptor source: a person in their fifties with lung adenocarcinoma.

CDR3 nucleotide sequence: TGTGCCAGCAGCTTATCCGGGACAGTGAACACCGGGGAGCTGTTTTTT. This translates into CASSLSGTVNTGELFF. This rearrangement joins TRBV7-2 to TRBJ2-2; TRBD1 matches 7 bases. This CDR3 is built from 16 residues. Germline assignment: CDR1 SGHTA and CDR2 FQGNSA. Trimming took 2 bases from V and 1 from J; bases not matched to a gene: 4. Full variable domain (remainder filled in from reference TRBV7-2 and TRBJ2-2): GAGVSQSPSNKVTEKGKDVELRCDPISGHTALYWYRQSLGQGLEFLIYFQGNSAPDKSGLPSDRFSAERTGGSVSTLTIQRTQQEDSAVYLCASSLSGTVNTGELFFGEGSRLTVL.

The CDR3 loop reads CASHRSAEQYF. CDR3 DNA sequence: TGTGCCAGCCACAGGTCCGCCGAGCAGTACTTC. The V gene is TRBV5-6, the J gene TRBJ2-7; possible D gene TRBD1, 5 bases. The CDR3 length is 11 residues. Per germline, CDR1 SGHDT and CDR2 YYEEEE. V lost 7 bases and J 6 bases, leaving 11 bases between the germline ends.

In DNA form, the CDR3 reads TGTGCTTGCCAAGCTAACTATGGCTACACCTTC. It translates to CACQANYGYTF. V usage is TRBV28 and J usage is TRBJ1-2; D is ambiguous. This CDR3 has 11 residues. Germline V gene sequence: CDR1 MDHEN, CDR2 SYDVKM.

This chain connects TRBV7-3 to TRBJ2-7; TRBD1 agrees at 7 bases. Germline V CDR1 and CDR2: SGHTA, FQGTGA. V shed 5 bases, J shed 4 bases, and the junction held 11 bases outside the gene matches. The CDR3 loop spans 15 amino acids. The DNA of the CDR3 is TGTGCCAGCAGCCCCAACCGACAGGGAAGGTACGAGCAGTACTTC. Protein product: CASSPNRQGRYEQYF.

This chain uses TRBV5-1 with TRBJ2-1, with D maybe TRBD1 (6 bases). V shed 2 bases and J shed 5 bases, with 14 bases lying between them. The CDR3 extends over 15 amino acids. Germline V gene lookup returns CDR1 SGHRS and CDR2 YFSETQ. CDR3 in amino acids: CASSLGGILHNEQFF. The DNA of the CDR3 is TGCGCCAGCAGCTTAGGGGGAATCCTCCACAATGAGCAGTTCTTC.

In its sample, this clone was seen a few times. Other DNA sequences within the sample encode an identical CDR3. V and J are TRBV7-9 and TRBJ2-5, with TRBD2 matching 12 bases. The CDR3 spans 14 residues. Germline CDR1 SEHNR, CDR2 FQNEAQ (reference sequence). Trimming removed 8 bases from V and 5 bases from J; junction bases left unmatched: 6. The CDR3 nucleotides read TGTGCCAGCGCATCGACTAGCGGGAGTGAGACCCAGTACTTC. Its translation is CASASTSGSETQYF.

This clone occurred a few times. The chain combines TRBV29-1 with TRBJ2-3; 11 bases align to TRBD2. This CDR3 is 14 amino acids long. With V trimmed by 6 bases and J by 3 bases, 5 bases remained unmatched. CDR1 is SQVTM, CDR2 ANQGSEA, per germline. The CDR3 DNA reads TGCAGCGTCATTAGCGGGAGGGGGACAGATACGCAGTATTTT. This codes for CSVISGRGTDTQYF.

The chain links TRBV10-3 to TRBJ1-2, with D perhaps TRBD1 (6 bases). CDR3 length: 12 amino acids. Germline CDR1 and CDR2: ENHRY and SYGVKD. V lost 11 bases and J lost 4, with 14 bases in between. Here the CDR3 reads CAASTGIYGYTF. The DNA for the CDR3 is TGTGCCGCAAGTACAGGGATCTATGGCTACACCTTC.

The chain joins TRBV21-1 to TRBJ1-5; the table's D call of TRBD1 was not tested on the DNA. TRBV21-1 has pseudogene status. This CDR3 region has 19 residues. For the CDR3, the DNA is TGTGCCAGCAGCAAAGGCGGACAGGGGGGATTTACGAGCAATCAGCCCCAGCATTTT. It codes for CASSKGGQGGFTSNQPQHF.

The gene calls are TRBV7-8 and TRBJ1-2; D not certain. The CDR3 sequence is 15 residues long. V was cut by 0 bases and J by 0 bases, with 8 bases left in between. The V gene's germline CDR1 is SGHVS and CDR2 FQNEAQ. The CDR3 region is CASSLAGEANYGYTF. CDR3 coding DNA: TGTGCCAGCAGCTTAGCGGGCGAAGCTAACTATGGCTACACCTTC.

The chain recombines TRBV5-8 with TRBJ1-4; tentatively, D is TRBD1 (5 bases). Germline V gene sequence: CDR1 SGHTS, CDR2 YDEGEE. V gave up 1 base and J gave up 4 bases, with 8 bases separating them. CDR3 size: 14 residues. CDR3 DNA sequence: TGTGCCAGCAGCTTGTACGGGGGTAATGAAAAACTGTTTTTT. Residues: CASSLYGGNEKLFF. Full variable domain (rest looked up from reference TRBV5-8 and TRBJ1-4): EAGVTQSPTHLIKTRGQQATLRCSPISGHTSVYWYQQALGLGLQFLLWYDEGEERNRGNFPPRFSGRQFPNYSSELNVNALELEDSALYLCASSLYGGNEKLFFGSGTQLSVL.

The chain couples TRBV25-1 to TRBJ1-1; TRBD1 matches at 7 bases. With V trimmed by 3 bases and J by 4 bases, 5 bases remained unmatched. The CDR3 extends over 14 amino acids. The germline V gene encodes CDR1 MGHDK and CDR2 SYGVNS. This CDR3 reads CASSEIGGPTEAFF. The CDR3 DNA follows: TGTGCCAGCAGTGAGATAGGGGGCCCCACTGAAGCTTTCTTT.

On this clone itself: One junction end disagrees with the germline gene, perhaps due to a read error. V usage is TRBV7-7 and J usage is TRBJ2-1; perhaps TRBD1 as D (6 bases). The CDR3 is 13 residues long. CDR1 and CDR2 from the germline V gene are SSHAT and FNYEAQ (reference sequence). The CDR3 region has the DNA TGTGCTAGCAGCTTAGATACCGGGACAGAGCAGTTCTTC. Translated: CASSLDTGTEQFF.

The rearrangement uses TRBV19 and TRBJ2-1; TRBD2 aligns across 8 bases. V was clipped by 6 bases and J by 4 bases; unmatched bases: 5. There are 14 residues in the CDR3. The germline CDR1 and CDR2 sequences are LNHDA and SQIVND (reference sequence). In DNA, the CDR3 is TGTGCCAGTAGAAAGACTAGCGCGTACAATGAGCAGTTCTTC. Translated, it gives CASRKTSAYNEQFF.

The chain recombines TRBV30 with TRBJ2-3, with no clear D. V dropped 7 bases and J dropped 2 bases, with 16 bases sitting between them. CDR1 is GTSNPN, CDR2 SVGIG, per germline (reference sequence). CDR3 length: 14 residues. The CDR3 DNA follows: TGTGCCTACCTACTCAGGTGGGCCACAGATACGCAGTATTTT. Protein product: CAYLLRWATDTQYF. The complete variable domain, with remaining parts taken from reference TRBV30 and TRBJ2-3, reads SQTIHQWPATLVQPVGSPLSLECTVEGTSNPNLYWYRQAAGRGLQLLFYSVGIGQISSEVPQNLSASRPQDRQFILSSKKLLLSDSGFYLCAYLLRWATDTQYFGPGTRLTVL.

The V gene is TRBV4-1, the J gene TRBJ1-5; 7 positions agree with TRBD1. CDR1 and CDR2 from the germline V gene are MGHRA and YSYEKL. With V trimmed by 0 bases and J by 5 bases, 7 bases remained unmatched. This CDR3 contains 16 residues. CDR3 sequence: CASSQDAGQLYQPQHF. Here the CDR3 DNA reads TGCGCCAGCAGCCAAGATGCGGGACAGCTCTATCAGCCCCAGCATTTT.

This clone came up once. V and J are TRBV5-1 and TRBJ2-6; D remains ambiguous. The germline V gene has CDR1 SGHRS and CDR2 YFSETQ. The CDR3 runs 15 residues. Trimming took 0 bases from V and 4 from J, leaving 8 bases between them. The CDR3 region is CASSLGTSGANVLTF. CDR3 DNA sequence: TGCGCCAGCAGCTTGGGAACCTCCGGGGCCAACGTCCTGACTTTC. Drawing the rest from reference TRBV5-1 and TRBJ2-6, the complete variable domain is KAGVTQTPRYLIKTRGQQVTLSCSPISGHRSVSWYQQTPGQGLQFLFEYFSETQRNKGNFPGRFSGRQFSNSRSEMNVSTLELGDSALYLCASSLGTSGANVLTFGAGSRLTVL.

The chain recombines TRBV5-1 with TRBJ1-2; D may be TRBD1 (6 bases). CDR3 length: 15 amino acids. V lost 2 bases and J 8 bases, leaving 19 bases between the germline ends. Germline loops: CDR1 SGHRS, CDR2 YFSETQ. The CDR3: CASSLVRTDPRGYTF. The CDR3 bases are TGCGCCAGCAGCTTAGTCCGGACAGACCCTAGGGGCTACACCTTC.

The CDR3 sequence: CASSRGQENYGYTF. In nucleotides, the CDR3 is TGTGCCAGCAGCCGAGGACAGGAAAACTATGGCTACACCTTC. V and J are TRBV7-9 and TRBJ1-2, with 7 bases aligning to TRBD1. CDR1 is SEHNR, CDR2 FQNEAQ, per germline (reference sequence). The CDR3 length is 14 residues. Trimming took 5 bases from V and 2 from J; bases not matched to a gene: 5.

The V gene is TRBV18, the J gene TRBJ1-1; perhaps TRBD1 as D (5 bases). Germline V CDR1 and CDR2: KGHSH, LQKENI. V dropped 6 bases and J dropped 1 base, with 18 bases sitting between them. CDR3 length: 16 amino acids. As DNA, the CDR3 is TGTGCCAGCTCCCGGGGGGGAGGAGTACAGAACACTGAAGCTTTCTTT. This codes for CASSRGGGVQNTEAFF.

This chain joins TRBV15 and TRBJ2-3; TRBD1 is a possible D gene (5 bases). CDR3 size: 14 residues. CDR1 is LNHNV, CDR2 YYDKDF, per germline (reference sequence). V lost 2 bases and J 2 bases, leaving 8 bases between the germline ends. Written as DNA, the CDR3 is TGTGCCACCAGCAGAAGGGGCGTCACAGATACGCAGTATTTT. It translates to CATSRRGVTDTQYF.

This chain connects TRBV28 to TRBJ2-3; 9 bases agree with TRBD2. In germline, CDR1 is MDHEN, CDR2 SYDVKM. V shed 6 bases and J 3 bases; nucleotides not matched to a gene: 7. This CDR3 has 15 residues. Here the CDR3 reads CASSKPAGGTDTQYF. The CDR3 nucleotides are TGTGCCAGCAGCAAGCCAGCGGGAGGTACAGATACGCAGTATTTT.

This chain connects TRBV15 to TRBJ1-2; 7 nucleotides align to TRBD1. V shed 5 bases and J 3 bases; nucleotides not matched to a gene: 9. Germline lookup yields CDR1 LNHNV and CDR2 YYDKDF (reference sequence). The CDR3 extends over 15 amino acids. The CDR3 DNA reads TGTGCCACCAGCCCAAGAGGACAGGCCTACTATGGCTACACCTTC. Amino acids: CATSPRGQAYYGYTF. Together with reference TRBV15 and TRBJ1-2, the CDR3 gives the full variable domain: DAMVIQNPRYQVTQFGKPVTLSCSQTLNHNVMYWYQQKSSQAPKLLFHYYDKDFNNEADTPDNFQSRRPNTSFCFLDIRSPGLGDTAMYLCATSPRGQAYYGYTFGSGTRLTVV.

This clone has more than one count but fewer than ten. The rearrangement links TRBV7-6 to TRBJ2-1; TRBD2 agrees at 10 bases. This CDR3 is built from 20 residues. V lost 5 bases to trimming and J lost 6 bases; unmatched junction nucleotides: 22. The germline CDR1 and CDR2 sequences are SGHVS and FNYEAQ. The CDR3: CASSQRASGGIGNRGNEQFF. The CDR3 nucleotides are TGTGCCAGCAGCCAGAGAGCTAGCGGGGGTATAGGAAATCGAGGCAATGAGCAGTTCTTC.

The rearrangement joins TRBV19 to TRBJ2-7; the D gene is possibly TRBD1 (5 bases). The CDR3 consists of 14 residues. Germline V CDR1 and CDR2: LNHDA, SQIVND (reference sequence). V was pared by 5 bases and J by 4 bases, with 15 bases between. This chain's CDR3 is CASSSGHPGYEQYF. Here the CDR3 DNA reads TGTGCCAGTAGTTCAGGACACCCGGGTTACGAGCAGTACTTC.

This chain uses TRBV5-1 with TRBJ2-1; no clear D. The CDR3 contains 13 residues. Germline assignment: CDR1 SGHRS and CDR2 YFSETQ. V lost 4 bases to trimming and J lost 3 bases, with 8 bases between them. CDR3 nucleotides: TGCGCCAGCAGCCCGCCGAGCTACAATGAGCAGTTCTTC. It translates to CASSPPSYNEQFF.

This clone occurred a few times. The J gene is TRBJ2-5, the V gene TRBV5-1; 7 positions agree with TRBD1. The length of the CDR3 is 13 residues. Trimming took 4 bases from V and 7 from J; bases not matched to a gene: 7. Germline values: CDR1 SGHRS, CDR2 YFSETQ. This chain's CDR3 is CASSLDRAGTQYF. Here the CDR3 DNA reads TGCGCCAGCAGCCTTGACAGGGCTGGGACCCAGTACTTC.

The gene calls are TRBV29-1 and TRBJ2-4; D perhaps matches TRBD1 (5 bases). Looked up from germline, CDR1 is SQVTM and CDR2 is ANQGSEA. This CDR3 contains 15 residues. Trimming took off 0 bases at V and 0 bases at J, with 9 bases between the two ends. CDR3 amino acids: CSVEDQQGAKNIQYF. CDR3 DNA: TGCAGCGTTGAAGACCAGCAGGGAGCCAAAAACATTCAGTACTTC.

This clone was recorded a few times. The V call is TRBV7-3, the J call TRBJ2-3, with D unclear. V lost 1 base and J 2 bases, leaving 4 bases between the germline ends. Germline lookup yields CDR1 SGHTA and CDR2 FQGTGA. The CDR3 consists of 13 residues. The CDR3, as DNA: TGTGCCAGCAGCTTAATGGACACAGATACGCAGTATTTT. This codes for CASSLMDTDTQYF.

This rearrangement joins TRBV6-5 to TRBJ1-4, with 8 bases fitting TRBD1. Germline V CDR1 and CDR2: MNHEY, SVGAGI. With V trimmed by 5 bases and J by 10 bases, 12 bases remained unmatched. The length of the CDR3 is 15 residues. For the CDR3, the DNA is TGTGCCAGCAGTCGGCAACAACAGGGGGATGGAAAACTGTTTTTT. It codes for CASSRQQQGDGKLFF.